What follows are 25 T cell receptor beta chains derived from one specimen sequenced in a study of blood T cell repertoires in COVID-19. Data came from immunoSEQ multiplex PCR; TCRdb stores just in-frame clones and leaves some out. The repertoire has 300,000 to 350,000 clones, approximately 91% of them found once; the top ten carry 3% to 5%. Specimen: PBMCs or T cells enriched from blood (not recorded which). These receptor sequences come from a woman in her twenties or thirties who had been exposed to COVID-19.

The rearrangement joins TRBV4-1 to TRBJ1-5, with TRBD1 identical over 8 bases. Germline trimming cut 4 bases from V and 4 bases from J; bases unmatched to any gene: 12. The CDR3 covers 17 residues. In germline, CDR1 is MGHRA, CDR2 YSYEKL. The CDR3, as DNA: TGCGCCAGCAGCCGCACCGACAGGGGCGGTTTTAATCAGCCCCAGCATTTT. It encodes CASSRTDRGGFNQPQHF.

CDR3 nucleotide sequence: TGTGCCAGCAGCTTGAATGCCCTCGGTACGCAGTATTTT. It is translated as CASSLNALGTQYF. The V and J genes are TRBV5-8 and TRBJ2-3; D unclear. The CDR3 extends over 13 amino acids. The V end was cut by 1 base, the J end by 8 bases, with 11 bases between. Germline lookup yields CDR1 SGHTS and CDR2 YDEGEE.

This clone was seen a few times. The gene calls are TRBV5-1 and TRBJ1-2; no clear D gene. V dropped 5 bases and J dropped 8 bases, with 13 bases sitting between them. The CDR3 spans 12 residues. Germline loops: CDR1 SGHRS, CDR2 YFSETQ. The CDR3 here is CASSLTREGYTF. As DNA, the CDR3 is TGCGCCAGCAGTTTAACTCGTGAGGGCTACACCTTC.

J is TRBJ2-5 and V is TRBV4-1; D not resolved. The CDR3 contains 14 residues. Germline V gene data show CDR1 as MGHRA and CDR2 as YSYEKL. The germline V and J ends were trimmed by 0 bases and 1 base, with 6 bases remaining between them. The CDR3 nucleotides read TGCGCCAGCAGCCAAGACAGTCTCCAAGAGACCCAGTACTTC. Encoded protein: CASSQDSLQETQYF.

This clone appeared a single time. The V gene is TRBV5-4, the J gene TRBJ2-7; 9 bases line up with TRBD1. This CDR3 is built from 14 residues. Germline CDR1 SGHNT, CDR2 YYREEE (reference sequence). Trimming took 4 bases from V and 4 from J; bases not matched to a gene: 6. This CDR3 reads CASSEGQGKYEQYF. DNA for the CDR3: TGTGCCAGCAGCGAGGGACAGGGAAAATACGAGCAGTACTTC. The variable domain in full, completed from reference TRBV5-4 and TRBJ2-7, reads ETGVTQSPTHLIKTRGQQVTLRCSSQSGHNTVSWYQQALGQGPQFIFQYYREEENGRGNFPPRFSGLQFPNYSSELNVNALELDDSALYLCASSEGQGKYEQYFGPGTRLTVT.

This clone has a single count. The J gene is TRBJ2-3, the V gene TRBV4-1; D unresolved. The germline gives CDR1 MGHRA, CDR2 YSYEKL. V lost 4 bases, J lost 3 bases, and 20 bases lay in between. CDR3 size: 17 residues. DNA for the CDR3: TGCGCCAGCAGCCCAAAACCTGAGAGCAAACGGACAGATACGCAGTATTTT. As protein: CASSPKPESKRTDTQYF.

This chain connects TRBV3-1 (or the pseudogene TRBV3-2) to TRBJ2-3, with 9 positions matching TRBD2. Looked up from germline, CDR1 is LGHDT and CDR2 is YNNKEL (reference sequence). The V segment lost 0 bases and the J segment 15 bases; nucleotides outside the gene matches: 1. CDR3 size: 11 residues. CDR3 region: CASSQEGTSYF. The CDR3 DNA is TGTGCCAGCAGCCAAGAGGGGACTAGCTATTTT.

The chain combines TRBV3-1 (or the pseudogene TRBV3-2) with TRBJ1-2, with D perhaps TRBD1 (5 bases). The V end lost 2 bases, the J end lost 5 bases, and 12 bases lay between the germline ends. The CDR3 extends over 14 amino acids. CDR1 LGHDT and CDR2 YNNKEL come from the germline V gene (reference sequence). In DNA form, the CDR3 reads TGTGCCAGCAGCCAATCTCAAAAGGGGTATGGCTACACCTTC. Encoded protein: CASSQSQKGYGYTF.

The CDR3 region has the DNA TGCGCCAGCAGCCAAGACCGGACAGGGGTTGATCAGCCCCAGCATTTT. This gives the protein CASSQDRTGVDQPQHF. The rearrangement links TRBV4-1 to TRBJ1-5; 9 bases map to TRBD1. There are 16 residues in the CDR3. J gave up 5 bases and V 0 bases, and 5 bases lay outside the gene matches. The germline CDR1 and CDR2 sequences are MGHRA and YSYEKL.

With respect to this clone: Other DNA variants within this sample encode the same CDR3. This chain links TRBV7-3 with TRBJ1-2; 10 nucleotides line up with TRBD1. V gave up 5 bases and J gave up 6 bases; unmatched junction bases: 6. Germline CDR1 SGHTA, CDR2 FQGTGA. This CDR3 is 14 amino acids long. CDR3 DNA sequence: TGTGCCAGCAGCCTGACAGGGGGCGCAGATGGCTACACCTTC. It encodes CASSLTGGADGYTF.

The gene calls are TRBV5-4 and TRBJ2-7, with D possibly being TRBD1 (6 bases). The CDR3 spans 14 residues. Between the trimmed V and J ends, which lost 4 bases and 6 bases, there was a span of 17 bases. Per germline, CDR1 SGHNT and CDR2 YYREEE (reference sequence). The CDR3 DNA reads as TGTGCCAGCAGCGACCAAACAGGGAAGTTCGAGCAGTACTTC. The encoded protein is CASSDQTGKFEQYF.

DNA for the CDR3: TGTGCCAGCAGCGACGACAGGGGGCCCAACGAGCAGTACTTC. Translating it yields CASSDDRGPNEQYF. The chain joins TRBV11-1 to TRBJ2-7, with 10 bases that match TRBD1. J lost 5 bases, V lost 5 bases, and 6 bases had no gene match. Germline assignment: CDR1 SGHAT and CDR2 FQDESV (reference sequence). This CDR3 comprises 14 residues.

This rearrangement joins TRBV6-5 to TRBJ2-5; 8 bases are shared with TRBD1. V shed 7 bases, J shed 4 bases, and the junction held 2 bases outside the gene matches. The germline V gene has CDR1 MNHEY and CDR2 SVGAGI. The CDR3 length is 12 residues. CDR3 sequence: CASTGQGETQYF. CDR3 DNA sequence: TGTGCCAGCACAGGACAGGGAGAGACCCAGTACTTC.

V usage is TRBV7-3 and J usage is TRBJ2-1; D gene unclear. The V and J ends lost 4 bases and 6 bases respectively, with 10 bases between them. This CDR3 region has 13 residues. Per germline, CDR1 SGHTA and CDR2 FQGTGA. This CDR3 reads CASSSTGTNEQFF. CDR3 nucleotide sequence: TGTGCCAGCAGCTCGACTGGTACCAATGAGCAGTTCTTC.

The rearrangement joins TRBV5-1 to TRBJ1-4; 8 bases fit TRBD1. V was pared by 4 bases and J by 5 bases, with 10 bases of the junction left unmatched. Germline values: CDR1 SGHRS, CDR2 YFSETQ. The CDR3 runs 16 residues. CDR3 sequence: CASSRTPGTGNEKLFF. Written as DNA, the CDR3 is TGCGCCAGCAGCCGTACCCCCGGGACAGGAAATGAAAAACTGTTTTTT.

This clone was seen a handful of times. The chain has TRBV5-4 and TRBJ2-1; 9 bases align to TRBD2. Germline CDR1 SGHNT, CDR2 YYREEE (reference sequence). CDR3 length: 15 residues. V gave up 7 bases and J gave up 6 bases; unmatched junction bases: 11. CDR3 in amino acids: CASEIGSSGANEQFF. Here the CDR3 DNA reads TGTGCCAGCGAAATAGGGTCTAGCGGGGCCAATGAGCAGTTCTTC.

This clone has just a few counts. The DNA for the CDR3 is TGTGCCAGCAGCTCGACAGGGTTGGGCACTGAAGCTTTCTTT. Amino acids: CASSSTGLGTEAFF. This rearrangement joins TRBV7-3 to TRBJ1-1; the match to TRBD1 covers 7 bases. The CDR3 is 14 residues long. Germline assignment: CDR1 SGHTA and CDR2 FQGTGA. Trimming cost V 4 bases and J 4 bases; bases outside gene matches: 6.

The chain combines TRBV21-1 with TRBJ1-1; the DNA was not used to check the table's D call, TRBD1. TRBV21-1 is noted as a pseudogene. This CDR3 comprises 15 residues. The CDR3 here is CASSKDRGTNTEAFF. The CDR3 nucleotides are TGTGCCAGCAGCAAAGACAGGGGTACGAACACTGAAGCTTTCTTT.

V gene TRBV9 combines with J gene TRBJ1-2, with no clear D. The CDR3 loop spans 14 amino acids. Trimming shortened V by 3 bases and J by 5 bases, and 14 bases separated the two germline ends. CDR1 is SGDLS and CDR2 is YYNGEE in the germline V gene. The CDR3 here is CASSGEGSNYGYTF. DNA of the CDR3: TGTGCCAGCAGCGGTGAGGGAAGTAATTATGGCTACACCTTC.

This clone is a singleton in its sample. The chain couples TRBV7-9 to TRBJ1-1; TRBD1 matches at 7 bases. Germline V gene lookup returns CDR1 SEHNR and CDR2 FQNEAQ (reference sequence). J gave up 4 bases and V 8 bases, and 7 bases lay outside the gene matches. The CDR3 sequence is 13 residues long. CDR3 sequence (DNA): TGTGCCAGCGGATTGGCAGGGGGCACTGAAGCTTTCTTT. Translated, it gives CASGLAGGTEAFF. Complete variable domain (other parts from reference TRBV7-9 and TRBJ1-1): DTGVSQNPRHKITKRGQNVTFRCDPISEHNRLYWYRQTLGQGPEFLTYFQNEAQLEKSRLLSDRFSAERPKGSFSTLEIQRTEQGDSAMYLCASGLAGGTEAFFGQGTRLTVV.

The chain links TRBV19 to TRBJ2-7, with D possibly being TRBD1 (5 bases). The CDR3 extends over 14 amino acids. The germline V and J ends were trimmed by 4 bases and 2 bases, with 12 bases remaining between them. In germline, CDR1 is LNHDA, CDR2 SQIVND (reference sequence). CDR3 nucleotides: TGTGCCAGTAGTAGGGGCCTTGGGCCCTACGAGCAGTACTTC. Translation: CASSRGLGPYEQYF. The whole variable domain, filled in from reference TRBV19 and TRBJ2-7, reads DGGITQSPKYLFRKEGQNVTLSCEQNLNHDAMYWYRQDPGQGLRLIYYSQIVNDFQKGDIAEGYSVSREKKESFPLTVTSAQKNPTAFYLCASSRGLGPYEQYFGPGTRLTVT.

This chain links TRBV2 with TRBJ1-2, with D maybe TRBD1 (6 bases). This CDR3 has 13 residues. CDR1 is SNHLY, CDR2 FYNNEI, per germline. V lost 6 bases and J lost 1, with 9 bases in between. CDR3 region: CASSVQGNYGYTF. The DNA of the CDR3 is TGTGCCAGCAGCGTACAGGGTAACTATGGCTACACCTTC.

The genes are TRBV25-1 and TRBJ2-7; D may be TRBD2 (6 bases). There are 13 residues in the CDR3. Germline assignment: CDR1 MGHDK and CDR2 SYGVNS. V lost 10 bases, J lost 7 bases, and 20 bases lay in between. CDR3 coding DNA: TGTGCCACCACCCTCAGCGGGCTCAGGGAGCAGTACTTC. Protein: CATTLSGLREQYF.

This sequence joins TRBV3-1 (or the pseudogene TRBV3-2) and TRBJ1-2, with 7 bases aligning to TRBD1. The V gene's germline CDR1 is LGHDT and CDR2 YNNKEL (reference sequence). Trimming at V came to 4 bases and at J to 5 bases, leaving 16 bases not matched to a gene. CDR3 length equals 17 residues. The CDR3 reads CASSPISTPGQRYGYTF. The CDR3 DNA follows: TGTGCCAGCAGCCCGATATCAACTCCGGGACAGAGATATGGCTACACCTTC.

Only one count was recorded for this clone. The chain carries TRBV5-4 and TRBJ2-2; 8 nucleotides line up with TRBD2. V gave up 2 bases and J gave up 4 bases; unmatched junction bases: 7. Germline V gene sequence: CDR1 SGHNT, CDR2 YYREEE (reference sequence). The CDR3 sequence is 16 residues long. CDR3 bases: TGTGCCAGCAGCTTCGGAGCGGGGGATATCACCGGGGAGCTGTTTTTT. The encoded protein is CASSFGAGDITGELFF.